One sample yielded the 11 T cell receptor beta chains listed below, sequenced in a study of blood T cell repertoires in COVID-19. Assay: immunoSEQ multiplex PCR; the TCRdb copy retains only in-frame clones and omits some. This table holds around 250,000 clones, more than 85% found once. Material: PBMCs or T cells enriched from blood (not recorded which). The receptors come from a woman aged 50 to 60 who had recovered from COVID-19.

The DNA for the CDR3 is TGTGCCAGCACTCTGACAGGGACCTACGAGCAGTACTTC. It yields the protein CASTLTGTYEQYF. This rearrangement joins TRBV18 to TRBJ2-7; 7 positions agree with TRBD1. The CDR3 sequence is 13 residues long. With 8 bases clipped from V and 2 bases from J, the junction kept 6 bases outside the gene matches. Germline V lookup: CDR1 KGHSH, CDR2 LQKENI.

CDR3 sequence (DNA): TGCGCCAGCAGCTCCCTTAACACAGATACGCAGTATTTT. Encoded protein: CASSSLNTDTQYF. The rearrangement uses TRBV5-1 and TRBJ2-3; no clear D. Germline V gene sequence: CDR1 SGHRS, CDR2 YFSETQ. Trimming shortened V by 3 bases and J by 2 bases, and 7 bases separated the two germline ends. This CDR3 comprises 13 residues.

This clone is a singleton in its sample. V is TRBV21-1 and J is TRBJ2-1; whether TRBD1, the table's D call, matches the DNA was not checked. TRBV21-1 is classified as a pseudogene. This CDR3 spans 16 amino acids. CDR3 protein: CASSNPGQGQQDEQFF. The CDR3 bases are TGTGCCAGCAGCAACCCGGGACAGGGGCAGCAGGATGAGCAGTTCTTC.

The V gene is TRBV5-4, the J gene TRBJ2-3, with 7 nucleotides matching TRBD2. The CDR3 totals 16 residues. Germline CDR1 is SGHNT and CDR2 is YYREEE (reference sequence). V gave up 3 bases and J gave up 0 bases; unmatched junction bases: 7. CDR3 in DNA: TGTGCCAGCAGCTCAGCGACTAGCACCAGCACAGATACGCAGTATTTT. It translates to CASSSATSTSTDTQYF.

V usage is TRBV19 and J usage is TRBJ1-1; TRBD1 agrees at 7 bases. V gave up 8 bases and J gave up 7 bases; unmatched junction bases: 16. CDR1 LNHDA and CDR2 SQIVND come from the germline V gene (reference sequence). This CDR3 region has 15 residues. The CDR3 DNA follows: TGTGCCAGTTGGTCTAACCTGGACAGGAGAAATGAAGCTTTCTTT. Its translation: CASWSNLDRRNEAFF.

The chain combines TRBV27 with TRBJ2-7, with TRBD2 identical over 7 bases. Per germline, CDR1 MNHEY and CDR2 SMNVEV (reference sequence). The CDR3 extends over 14 amino acids. V gave up 3 bases and J gave up 7 bases; unmatched junction bases: 9. The CDR3 DNA is TGTGCCAGCAGTTTCCGGCGGGAGACGGGAGAGCAGTACTTC. Protein: CASSFRRETGEQYF.

This clone was counted between two and nine times. This chain connects TRBV6-4 to TRBJ1-6, with D uncertain. Germline CDR1 is MRHNA and CDR2 is SNTAGT. V was clipped by 6 bases and J by 9 bases, with 12 bases between them. The CDR3 is made up of 13 amino acids. CDR3 protein: CASSEEVFSPLHF. The CDR3 DNA sequence: TGTGCCAGCAGCGAAGAGGTTTTTTCACCCCTCCACTTT.

The chain recombines TRBV3-1 (or the pseudogene TRBV3-2) with TRBJ1-2; no clear D gene. V gave up 5 bases and J gave up 8 bases, with 15 bases separating them. CDR3 size: 13 residues. Germline values: CDR1 LGHDT, CDR2 YNNKEL (reference sequence). The CDR3 spells CASSIWAVSGYTF. The CDR3 nucleotides are TGTGCCAGCAGCATTTGGGCCGTCTCAGGCTACACCTTC.

This clone occurred a few times. This chain connects TRBV12-3 or TRBV12-4 to TRBJ1-5, with D perhaps TRBD1 (5 bases). V lost 6 bases to trimming and J lost 5 bases, with 11 bases between them. There are 13 residues in the CDR3. The CDR3 DNA is TGTGCCAGCAGCAGGGAGCGGGATCAGCCCCAGCATTTT. Its protein product is CASSRERDQPQHF.

The chain uses TRBV10-3 and TRBJ2-3; 10 bases map to TRBD2. The CDR3 extends over 14 amino acids. J lost 4 bases, V lost 8 bases, and 6 bases had no gene match. The germline CDR1 and CDR2 sequences are ENHRY and SYGVKD. CDR3 loop: CAISPLAGADTQYF. Here the CDR3 DNA reads TGTGCCATCTCTCCTCTAGCGGGAGCAGATACGCAGTATTTT.

CDR3 residues: CASSFVLAGEANEQFF. In DNA, the CDR3 is TGTGCCAGCAGCTTTGTTCTAGCGGGAGAAGCCAATGAGCAGTTCTTC. The genes are TRBV12-1 and TRBJ2-1; the table calls TRBD2, which could not be checked here. TRBV12-1 is reported as a pseudogene. The CDR3 totals 16 residues.